Presented here are 19 T cell receptor beta chains from one specimen sequenced in a study of CD8 T cells in Susac syndrome. With random hexamers, reverse transcription was performed on about 0.45 to 1 ug of RNA. TCRdb re-called the immunoSEQ multiplex PCR reads through MiXCR, storing one row per CDR3 protein. The table lists around 71,000 distinct CDR3 sequences, 96% of them singletons. Material: CD4+ T cells from PBMCs. The receptors were gathered from a human donor with multiple sclerosis.

The CDR3, as DNA: TGTGCCAGCAGCCAAATCCGTGGGGGCTATGGCTACACCTTC. It translates to CASSQIRGGYGYTF. The chain employs TRBV3-1 and TRBJ1-2, with D maybe TRBD1 (5 bases). V lost 2 bases to trimming and J lost 4 bases, with 11 bases between them. The CDR3 consists of 14 residues. CDR1 and CDR2 from the germline V gene are LGHDT and YNNKEL (reference sequence).

This clonotype was detected only once. The chain combines TRBV15 with TRBJ1-2, with unresolved D. V shed 4 bases and J shed 4 bases, with 16 bases lying between them. This CDR3 region has 15 residues. Germline V gene lookup returns CDR1 LNHNV and CDR2 YYDKDF (reference sequence). The CDR3 protein is CATSKGIDGAYGYTF. The CDR3 bases are TGTGCCACCAGCAAAGGGATAGACGGCGCCTATGGCTACACCTTC.

About this clonotype: A junction boundary mismatches the germline segment, possibly from a read error. This chain links TRBV7-7 with TRBJ1-5; no clear D gene. The CDR3 sequence is 14 residues long. CDR1 is SSHAT, CDR2 FNYEAQ, per germline (reference sequence). The CDR3 loop is CASSSYRGNQPQHF. CDR3 bases: TGTGCTAGCAGCTCCTATCGGGGCAATCAGCCCCAGCATTTT.

V and J are TRBV15 and TRBJ2-1; TRBD2 matches 8 bases. Germline V gene sequence: CDR1 LNHNV, CDR2 YYDKDF (reference sequence). The CDR3 is 14 amino acids. After removal of 5 bases from V and 8 bases from J, the junction contained 8 bases not matched to a gene. CDR3 sequence (DNA): TGTGCCACCAGCCCGGGAGGGGACGCTCATGAGCAGTTCTTC. Translation gives CATSPGGDAHEQFF.

The gene calls are TRBV5-6 and TRBJ2-1; 11 nucleotides line up with TRBD1. CDR3 length: 16 residues. Trimming cost V 2 bases and J 7 bases; bases outside gene matches: 8. Germline-derived CDR1 and CDR2 are SGHDT and YYEEEE. CDR3 sequence: CASSFRGQGARNEQFF. As DNA, the CDR3 is TGTGCCAGCAGCTTCCGTGGACAGGGGGCGCGGAATGAGCAGTTCTTC. Full variable domain (remainder filled in from reference TRBV5-6 and TRBJ2-1): DAGVTQSPTHLIKTRGQQVTLRCSPKSGHDTVSWYQQALGQGPQFIFQYYEEEERQRGNFPDRFSGHQFPNYSSELNVNALLLGDSALYLCASSFRGQGARNEQFFGPGTRLTVL.

The rearrangement links TRBV5-1 to TRBJ2-1; D might be TRBD1 or TRBD2, each matching 7 bases. The V end was cut by 5 bases, the J end by 7 bases, with 13 bases between. The CDR3 covers 13 residues. Germline CDR1 and CDR2: SGHRS and YFSETQ. CDR3 coding DNA: TGCGCCAGCAGTGACAGGGAGGGGAATGAGCAGTTCTTC. It yields the protein CASSDREGNEQFF. Looking up the rest from reference TRBV5-1 and TRBJ2-1 gives the full variable domain: KAGVTQTPRYLIKTRGQQVTLSCSPISGHRSVSWYQQTPGQGLQFLFEYFSETQRNKGNFPGRFSGRQFSNSRSEMNVSTLELGDSALYLCASSDREGNEQFFGPGTRLTVL.

The gene calls are TRBV5-1 and TRBJ2-1, with 7 bases fitting TRBD1. There are 13 residues in the CDR3. V lost 4 bases to trimming and J lost 6 bases; unmatched junction nucleotides: 4. Germline V gives CDR1 SGHRS, CDR2 YFSETQ. Here the CDR3 DNA reads TGCGCCAGCAGCAACAGACAGGGCAATGAGCAGTTCTTC. Encoded protein: CASSNRQGNEQFF.

The chain uses TRBV28 and TRBJ1-5; weak D call: TRBD1 (6 bases). Trimming pared 5 bases from V and 4 bases from J, leaving 12 bases between. The germline V gene has CDR1 MDHEN and CDR2 SYDVKM. The CDR3 loop spans 14 amino acids. The CDR3 region is CASSPNRVNQPQHF. CDR3 DNA: TGTGCCAGCAGTCCGAACAGGGTAAATCAGCCCCAGCATTTT.

The genes are TRBV12-3 or TRBV12-4 and TRBJ2-7; TRBD1 is a possible D gene (8 bases). V was cut by 3 bases and J by 2 bases, with 20 bases left in between. The CDR3 contains 17 residues. The CDR3 here is CASSLILGTGGAYEQYF. CDR3 nucleotides: TGTGCCAGCAGTTTGATCCTCGGCACAGGGGGGGCCTACGAGCAGTACTTC.

The rearrangement links TRBV12-3 or TRBV12-4 to TRBJ2-7; D possibly corresponds to TRBD1 (5 bases). The CDR3 sequence is 14 residues long. Trimming took 5 bases from V and 0 from J, leaving 11 bases between them. The CDR3 loop is CASSQRQNSYEQYF. The CDR3 region has the DNA TGTGCCAGCAGTCAAAGACAGAACTCCTACGAGCAGTACTTC.

V gene TRBV11-2 combines with J gene TRBJ2-7; D may correspond to TRBD1 or TRBD2 (5 bases each). Germline CDR1 and CDR2: SGHAT and FQNNGV. Trimming left V 2 bases short and J 0 bases short, with 14 bases between. The CDR3 runs 16 residues. The CDR3 here is CASSLFSGALSYEQYF. Written as DNA, the CDR3 is TGTGCCAGCAGCTTATTTTCCGGGGCCCTCTCCTACGAGCAGTACTTC.

The J gene is TRBJ2-3, the V gene TRBV20-1; weak D call: TRBD1 (6 bases). Germline CDR1 reads DFQATT; CDR2 reads SNEGSKA (reference sequence). This CDR3 is built from 13 residues. The V end was cut by 3 bases, the J end by 8 bases, with 15 bases between. The CDR3 protein is CSARRGQGGTQYF. CDR3 nucleotide sequence: TGCAGTGCTAGGCGAGGGCAAGGGGGTACGCAGTATTTT.

V and J are TRBV27 and TRBJ1-1, with D unresolved. The V end was cut by 5 bases, the J end by 2 bases, with 9 bases between. The germline CDR1 and CDR2 sequences are MNHEY and SMNVEV (reference sequence). This CDR3 has 13 amino acids. CDR3 sequence reads: CASSRVENTEAFF. DNA for the CDR3: TGTGCCAGCAGTCGGGTTGAAAACACTGAAGCTTTCTTT.

V gene TRBV3-1 combines with J gene TRBJ1-1; no reliable D call. The CDR3 length is 14 residues. Trimming removed 1 base from V and 11 bases from J, with 17 bases in between. CDR1 LGHDT and CDR2 YNNKEL come from the germline V gene (reference sequence). The CDR3 spells CASSQASTDNEAFF. The CDR3 nucleotides are TGTGCCAGCAGCCAAGCTAGTACCGACAATGAGGCTTTCTTT.

This CDR3 is CATSEGRVTDTQYF. The CDR3, as DNA: TGTGCCACCAGTGAGGGGAGGGTGACAGATACGCAGTATTTT. This chain links TRBV24-1 with TRBJ2-3; 7 bases line up with TRBD2. The germline V gene encodes CDR1 KGHDR and CDR2 SFDVKD. The CDR3 has 14 residues. V dropped 4 bases and J dropped 3; count of bases not matched to a gene: 3.

The chain combines TRBV19 with TRBJ1-2, with no clear D. This CDR3 is built from 11 residues. CDR1 is LNHDA, CDR2 SQIVND, per germline (reference sequence). Trimming stripped 4 bases from V and 5 bases from J, with 5 bases between. CDR3 region: CASSNGYGYTF. DNA for the CDR3: TGTGCCAGTAGTAACGGTTATGGCTACACCTTC.

The V call is TRBV7-8, the J call TRBJ1-1; D gene uncertain. Germline V gene data show CDR1 as SGHVS and CDR2 as FQNEAQ. There are 13 residues in the CDR3. V was cut by 5 bases and J by 11 bases, with 18 bases left in between. CDR3 amino acids: CASSAVAPAGAFF. CDR3 sequence (DNA): TGTGCCAGCAGCGCAGTGGCGCCCGCCGGGGCTTTCTTT. Filled out from reference TRBV7-8 and TRBJ1-1, the complete variable domain reads GAGVSQSPRYKVAKRGQDVALRCDPISGHVSLFWYQQALGQGPEFLTYFQNEAQLDKSGLPSDRFFAERPEGSVSTLKIQRTQQEDSAVYLCASSAVAPAGAFFGQGTRLTVV.

This rearrangement joins TRBV4-1 to TRBJ2-7; D unresolved. V was cut by 0 bases and J by 2 bases, with 8 bases left in between. The CDR3 is 14 amino acids. Per germline, CDR1 MGHRA and CDR2 YSYEKL. The chain's CDR3 is CASSQDFWAYEQYF. The CDR3 DNA reads TGCGCCAGCAGCCAAGATTTTTGGGCCTACGAGCAGTACTTC.

This chain uses TRBV20-1 with TRBJ2-7; no firm D call. Germline CDR1 is DFQATT and CDR2 is SNEGSKA (reference sequence). This CDR3 contains 13 residues. Trimming cost V 1 base and J 2 bases, with 9 bases left between them. The CDR3 is CSARVSGTYEQYF. The DNA for the CDR3 is TGCAGTGCTAGAGTCAGTGGCACCTACGAGCAGTACTTC.